The T cell receptor (beta chain) under discussion was sequenced for a study of human T cells and chemical hapten exposure. As for the study in general: Each week of the roughly 24-week study, patients had diphenylcyclopropenone applied to the scalp. Study-level findings and limits: TCRs whose frequency exceeded 1 in 1000 remained the same following DPC sensitization.

Indicated time point: patch test 1, 2 weeks after DPC sensitization. The treatment was: therapeutic diphenylcyclopropenone sensitization with weekly scalp DPC. TCRdb processed the RACE reads anew with MiXCR; each CDR3 protein has one entry. The table has fewer than 400,000 distinct CDR3 sequences, under 9% seen once. This clonotype was seen many times. Its specificity is unknown. From germline, CDR1 is MNHEY and CDR2 SVGEGT. V dropped 6 bases and J dropped 0; count of bases not matched to a gene: 11. The CDR3 loop spans 17 amino acids. The sequence derives from a woman aged 18-29 years with alopecia areata. Some clones in this sample may be carry-over from other donors' samples. The chain recombines TRBV6-2 or TRBV6-3 with TRBJ2-7, with 10 bases aligning to TRBD2. The input for sequencing was whole blood, taken in connection with sensitization to the hapten diphenylcyclopropenone (DPC). The CDR3 protein is CASSSPGLADFSYEQYF. CDR3 nucleotides: TGTGCCAGCAGCTCCCCAGGACTAGCGGACTTCTCCTACGAGCAGTACTTC.